This T cell receptor beta chain was documented in a study of shared clonotypes between healthy human individuals. Notes on the study in general: An expected dependence of interdonor clonotype sharing on sequencing depth was noted. In this cohort, only blood was sampled, and tissue repertoires likely differ.

A note on this clone: Its antigen is undetermined. The sample has other DNA sequences that encode this CDR3 too.

Researchers partitioned CD4+ cells into CD45RA+ naive and CD45RA-negative memory subsets. The assay was immunoSEQ multiplex PCR, and TCRdb's table has in-frame clones only and misses some. This table has roughly 1,600,000 clones, around 98.5% appearing once. Trimming cost V 2 bases and J 6 bases; bases outside gene matches: 4. The germline V gene encodes CDR1 KGHSH and CDR2 LQKENI. The CDR3 sequence is 15 residues long. The source material was naive CD4+ T cells sorted from blood. As to subset: CD45RA+ positively selected. The source is a man younger than 40 in good health. The chain employs TRBV18 and TRBJ2-1; TRBD2 matches at 10 bases. CDR3 DNA: TGTGCCAGCTCACCATTAGCGGGAGGCCCCAATGAGCAGTTCTTC. It translates to CASSPLAGGPNEQFF. The full variable domain, rest sourced from reference TRBV18 and TRBJ2-1, is NAGVMQNPRHLVRRRGQEARLRCSPMKGHSHVYWYRQLPEEGLKFMVYLQKENIIDESGMPKERFSAEFPKEGPSILRIQQVVRGDSAAYFCASSPLAGGPNEQFFGPGTRLTVL.